These 27 T cell receptor beta chains were all obtained from the same sample, sequenced in a study of shared clonotypes between healthy human individuals. Method: immunoSEQ multiplex PCR; TCRdb's copy keeps in-frame clones and lacks some. In the table there are 2,500,000 or so clones, around 93% of which are singletons. Sequencing was performed on naive CD4+ T cells from PBMCs. Subset in this sample: CD45RA+ positively selected. These receptors were obtained from a man younger than 35 in good health. Some clones in this sample may be carry-over from other donors' samples.

The chain recombines TRBV19 with TRBJ1-1; D might be TRBD1 (6 bases). The V end lost 3 bases, the J end lost 0 bases, and 26 bases lay between the germline ends. The CDR3 spans 20 residues. Germline V CDR1 and CDR2: LNHDA, SQIVND (reference sequence). The CDR3 here is CASSMYPGAKPDPMNTEAFF. CDR3 coding DNA: TGTGCCAGTAGTATGTATCCAGGGGCGAAACCGGACCCCATGAACACTGAAGCTTTCTTT.

The chain combines TRBV7-2 with TRBJ2-3, with no clear D. Germline V gives CDR1 SGHTA, CDR2 FQGNSA. V was cut by 6 bases and J by 4 bases, with 14 bases left in between. The CDR3 contains 14 residues. This CDR3 is CASSSRPRADTQYF. The CDR3 DNA sequence: TGTGCCAGCAGTTCGAGACCCCGAGCAGATACGCAGTATTTT.

The rearrangement joins TRBV5-6 to TRBJ1-5, with D possibly matching TRBD1 (6 bases). The CDR3 is 13 amino acids. Germline loops: CDR1 SGHDT, CDR2 YYEEEE. V shed 2 bases and J shed 5 bases, with 8 bases lying between them. The CDR3 is CASSLQGYQPQHF. The CDR3 nucleotides are TGTGCCAGCAGCTTACAGGGATATCAGCCCCAGCATTTT.

The gene calls are TRBV7-9 and TRBJ1-5, with D unclear. Germline V gene lookup returns CDR1 SEHNR and CDR2 FQNEAQ (reference sequence). This CDR3 has 14 residues. Trimming removed 5 bases at V and 6 bases at J, with 14 bases between. CDR3 sequence (DNA): TGTGCCAGCAGCCTAGGAGGTGGTTTTCAGCCCCAGCATTTT. It yields the protein CASSLGGGFQPQHF.

V gene TRBV30 combines with J gene TRBJ2-2; D is unresolved. Trimming cost V 0 bases and J 4 bases, with 12 bases left between them. Germline V gives CDR1 GTSNPN, CDR2 SVGIG (reference sequence). CDR3 length: 15 amino acids. The CDR3 region has the DNA TGTGCCTGGAGTGTAAGCCCTACGGGCACCGGGGAGCTGTTTTTT. Amino acids: CAWSVSPTGTGELFF.

V gene TRBV28 combines with J gene TRBJ1-5; D is perhaps TRBD1 (6 bases). CDR3 size: 13 residues. The V end was cut by 8 bases, the J end by 1 base, with 9 bases between. CDR1 MDHEN and CDR2 SYDVKM come from the germline V gene. The CDR3 DNA reads as TGTGCCAGCGGGACACCGAGCAATCAGCCCCAGCATTTT. This gives the protein CASGTPSNQPQHF.

V is TRBV27 and J is TRBJ1-5; D not resolved. CDR1 is MNHEY, CDR2 SMNVEV, per germline (reference sequence). The CDR3 length is 14 residues. Trimming removed 5 bases from V and 7 bases from J, with 15 bases in between. The CDR3 here is CASSPGRNYQPQHF. The CDR3 DNA sequence: TGTGCCAGCAGTCCTGGGCGGAATTACCAGCCCCAGCATTTT.

This clone appeared once. The V call is TRBV14, the J call TRBJ2-6, with D unresolved. In germline, CDR1 is SGHDN, CDR2 FVKESK. Trimming shortened V by 2 bases and J by 0 bases, and 5 bases separated the two germline ends. CDR3 length: 15 amino acids. The DNA for the CDR3 is TGTGCCAGCAGCCAACGGGTCTCTGGGGCCAACGTCCTGACTTTC. This encodes CASSQRVSGANVLTF.

V gene TRBV9 combines with J gene TRBJ1-3; D perhaps matches TRBD1 (5 bases). The germline V gene encodes CDR1 SGDLS and CDR2 YYNGEE. The CDR3 sequence is 16 residues long. V gave up 0 bases and J gave up 0 bases, with 10 bases separating them. The CDR3 region is CASSVGWGGSGNTIYF. The CDR3 coding sequence is TGTGCCAGCAGCGTAGGTTGGGGGGGCTCTGGAAACACCATATATTTT.

The rearrangement uses TRBV6-6 and TRBJ2-7; D possibly matches TRBD1 or TRBD2 (5 bases each). CDR3 length: 14 residues. Trimming took off 2 bases at V and 2 bases at J, with 10 bases between the two ends. Germline lookup yields CDR1 MNHNY and CDR2 SVGAGI (reference sequence). The CDR3 nucleotides read TGTGCCAGCAGTTACAACGGGGCCCCCTACGAGCAGTACTTC. Its translation: CASSYNGAPYEQYF.

This chain links TRBV11-1 with TRBJ2-1, with D possibly being TRBD2 (6 bases). From germline, CDR1 is SGHAT and CDR2 FQDESV (reference sequence). The V end was cut by 1 base, the J end by 0 bases, with 10 bases between. The CDR3 contains 16 residues. The CDR3 is CASSLVGGNSYNEQFF. As DNA, the CDR3 is TGTGCCAGCAGCTTAGTTGGAGGGAACTCCTACAATGAGCAGTTCTTC.

This chain connects TRBV7-9 to TRBJ2-3, with 11 bases identical to TRBD2. V trimming: 4 bases; J trimming: 5 bases; junction bases outside the gene matches: 8. Germline V gene sequence: CDR1 SEHNR, CDR2 FQNEAQ (reference sequence). The CDR3 runs to 16 residues. The CDR3 DNA follows: TGTGCCAGCAGCTCGGTTAGCGGGAGGGTTGGAGATACGCAGTATTTT. This encodes CASSSVSGRVGDTQYF.

The rearrangement links TRBV7-3 to TRBJ2-7; the match to TRBD2 covers 7 bases. Germline assignment: CDR1 SGHTA and CDR2 FQGTGA. V was clipped by 0 bases and J by 7 bases; unmatched bases: 3. This CDR3 comprises 13 residues. CDR3 sequence reads: CASSLTFGREQYF. CDR3 sequence (DNA): TGTGCCAGCAGCTTAACGTTCGGGAGGGAGCAGTACTTC.

The genes are TRBV5-1 and TRBJ1-1, with TRBD1 as a possible D gene (6 bases). The germline gives CDR1 SGHRS, CDR2 YFSETQ. CDR3 size: 14 residues. V lost 7 bases, J lost 6 bases, and 19 bases lay in between. The CDR3 protein is CASGLGGARAEAFF. The CDR3 DNA reads as TGCGCCAGCGGGCTAGGGGGGGCGCGGGCTGAAGCTTTCTTT.

V gene TRBV4-2 combines with J gene TRBJ2-1, with 8 bases that match TRBD2. CDR3 size: 16 residues. V trimming: 1 base; J trimming: 4 bases; junction bases outside the gene matches: 6. Per germline, CDR1 LGHNA and CDR2 YNFKEQ. CDR3 amino acids: CASSQGTSGLYNEQFF. The CDR3 coding sequence is TGTGCCAGCAGCCAAGGAACTAGCGGTTTATACAATGAGCAGTTCTTC.

The chain combines TRBV6-5 with TRBJ2-7; TRBD1 matches at 11 bases. Germline assignment: CDR1 MNHEY and CDR2 SVGAGI. This CDR3 comprises 14 residues. The J segment lost 1 base and the V segment lost 7 bases, leaving 3 bases of the junction unmatched. The CDR3 spells CASTGTGGSYEQYF. CDR3 nucleotides: TGTGCCAGCACTGGGACAGGGGGTTCCTACGAGCAGTACTTC.

The V gene is TRBV7-2, the J gene TRBJ2-7; D is undetermined. CDR3 length equals 13 residues. Germline V gives CDR1 SGHTA, CDR2 FQGNSA. V was trimmed by 1 base and J by 6 bases, leaving 10 bases between them. The CDR3 DNA follows: TGTGCCAGCAGCTTAGAACGTAGTGCCGAGCAGTACTTC. Its protein product is CASSLERSAEQYF.

As for this clone: The same CDR3 also results from other DNA sequences found in this sample. V usage is TRBV6-5 and J usage is TRBJ1-5; D not resolved. V lost 5 bases and J lost 2, with 7 bases in between. CDR1 and CDR2 from the germline V gene are MNHEY and SVGAGI. The CDR3 has 13 amino acids. CDR3 DNA: TGTGCCAGCAGTAGGACGGGCAATCAGCCCCAGCATTTT. Its protein product is CASSRTGNQPQHF.

The chain carries TRBV6-1 and TRBJ1-2, with a weak D call TRBD1 (6 bases). Germline lookup yields CDR1 MNHNS and CDR2 SASEGT. This CDR3 is 11 amino acids long. The chain's CDR3 is CSIQGLYGYTF. In DNA, the CDR3 is TGTTCGATTCAGGGGCTCTATGGCTACACCTTC.

The genes are TRBV6-6 and TRBJ2-1, with 8 bases aligning to TRBD2. V lost 7 bases, J lost 1 base, and 9 bases stayed unmatched. Germline V gives CDR1 MNHNY, CDR2 SVGAGI (reference sequence). CDR3 length equals 16 residues. The DNA of the CDR3 is TGTGCCAGCAACCAGAGGACTAGCCAGTCCTACAATGAGCAGTTCTTC. Protein: CASNQRTSQSYNEQFF.

V and J are TRBV29-1 and TRBJ1-2; D uncertain. The CDR3 spans 13 residues. Trimming left V 6 bases short and J 7 bases short, with 18 bases between. The germline V gene has CDR1 SQVTM and CDR2 ANQGSEA. The CDR3 reads CSVTGVLTPGYTF. CDR3 nucleotides: TGCAGCGTGACGGGCGTTCTCACACCTGGCTACACCTTC.

This clone was picked up one time. The chain combines TRBV5-1 with TRBJ2-5; perhaps TRBD1 as D (5 bases). Germline V gene data show CDR1 as SGHRS and CDR2 as YFSETQ. The CDR3 extends over 14 amino acids. The germline V and J ends were trimmed by 2 bases and 5 bases, with 13 bases remaining between them. The CDR3 DNA reads as TGCGCCAGCAGCTTTTTAGGGGCCGGGGAGACCCAGTACTTC. This gives the protein CASSFLGAGETQYF.

The chain is built from TRBV5-1 and TRBJ2-1; 9 nucleotides agree with TRBD2. This CDR3 has 15 residues. J was trimmed by 6 bases and V by 2 bases; bases with no gene match: 6. CDR1 and CDR2 (germline): SGHRS, YFSETQ. The CDR3 region is CASSFSGRTGNEQFF. CDR3 DNA: TGCGCCAGCAGCTTTAGCGGGAGAACCGGCAATGAGCAGTTCTTC.

CDR3 sequence: CASGGFLGKLFF. The CDR3 DNA reads as TGTGCCAGTGGGGGCTTCCTGGGGAAACTGTTTTTT. The chain combines TRBV2 with TRBJ1-4; D is possibly TRBD1 (6 bases). Trimming shortened V by 9 bases and J by 11 bases, and 16 bases separated the two germline ends. Germline-derived CDR1 and CDR2 are SNHLY and FYNNEI. The CDR3 has 12 amino acids.

V is TRBV28 and J is TRBJ2-1; TRBD1 might be the D (6 bases). Germline assignment: CDR1 MDHEN and CDR2 SYDVKM. This CDR3 has 14 amino acids. V shed 7 bases and J shed 4 bases, with 14 bases lying between them. CDR3 nucleotide sequence: TGTGCCAGCAACCGGGACACCTCATACAATGAGCAGTTCTTC. As protein: CASNRDTSYNEQFF.

This chain links TRBV6-6 with TRBJ2-3, with D perhaps matching TRBD1 (6 bases). The V and J ends lost 6 bases and 4 bases respectively, with 14 bases between them. The CDR3 has 14 amino acids. Germline CDR1 is MNHNY and CDR2 is SVGAGI (reference sequence). CDR3: CASRDGGQPDTQYF. In DNA form, the CDR3 reads TGTGCCAGCAGGGACGGAGGACAGCCAGATACGCAGTATTTT.

The rearrangement links TRBV4-1 to TRBJ2-3; D may match TRBD1 or TRBD2 (5 bases each). The CDR3 is 16 amino acids. The germline V gene encodes CDR1 MGHRA and CDR2 YSYEKL. Trimming cost V 4 bases and J 2 bases, with 16 bases left between them. The CDR3: CASSPAVGPNTDTQYF. The DNA of the CDR3 is TGCGCCAGCAGCCCAGCCGTGGGACCGAACACAGATACGCAGTATTTT.